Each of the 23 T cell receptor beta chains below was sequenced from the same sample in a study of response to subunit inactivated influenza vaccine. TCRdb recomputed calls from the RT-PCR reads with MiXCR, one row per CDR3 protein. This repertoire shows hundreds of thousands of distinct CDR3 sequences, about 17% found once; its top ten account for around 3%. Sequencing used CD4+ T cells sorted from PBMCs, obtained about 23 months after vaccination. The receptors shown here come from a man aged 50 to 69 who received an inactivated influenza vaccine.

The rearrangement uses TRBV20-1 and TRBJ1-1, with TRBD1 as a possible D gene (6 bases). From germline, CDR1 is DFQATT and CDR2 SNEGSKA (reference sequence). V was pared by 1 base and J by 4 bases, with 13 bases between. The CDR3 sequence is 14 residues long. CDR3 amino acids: CSARVGQSGTEAFF. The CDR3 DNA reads TGCAGTGCTAGAGTCGGACAGTCGGGCACTGAAGCTTTCTTT.

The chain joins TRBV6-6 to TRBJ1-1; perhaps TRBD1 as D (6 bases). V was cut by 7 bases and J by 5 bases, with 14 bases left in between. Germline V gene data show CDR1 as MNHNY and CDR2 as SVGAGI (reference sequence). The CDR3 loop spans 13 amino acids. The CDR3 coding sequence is TGTGCCAGCACTAGGGGGGCGAGGACTGAAGCTTTCTTT. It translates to CASTRGARTEAFF.

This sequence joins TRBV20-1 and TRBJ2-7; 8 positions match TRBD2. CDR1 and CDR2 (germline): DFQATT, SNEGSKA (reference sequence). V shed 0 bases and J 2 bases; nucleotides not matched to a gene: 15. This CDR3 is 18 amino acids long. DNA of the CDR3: TGCAGTGCTAGAGATCTACACGGGGGGGCCAAACGCGCCTACGAGCAGTACTTC. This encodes CSARDLHGGAKRAYEQYF.

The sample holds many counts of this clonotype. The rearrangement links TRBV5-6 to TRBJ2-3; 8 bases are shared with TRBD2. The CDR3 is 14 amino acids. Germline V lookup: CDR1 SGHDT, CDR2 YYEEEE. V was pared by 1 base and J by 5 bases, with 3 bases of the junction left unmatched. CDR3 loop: CASSLSGGGDTQYF. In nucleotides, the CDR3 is TGTGCCAGCAGCTTGTCCGGGGGGGGAGATACGCAGTATTTT. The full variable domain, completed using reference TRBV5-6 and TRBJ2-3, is DAGVTQSPTHLIKTRGQQVTLRCSPKSGHDTVSWYQQALGQGPQFIFQYYEEEERQRGNFPDRFSGHQFPNYSSELNVNALLLGDSALYLCASSLSGGGDTQYFGPGTRLTVL.

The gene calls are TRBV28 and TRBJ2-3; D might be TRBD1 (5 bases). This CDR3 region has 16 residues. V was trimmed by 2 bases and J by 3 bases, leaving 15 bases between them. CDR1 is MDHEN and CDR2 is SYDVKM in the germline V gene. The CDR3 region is CASSLGSQGRTDTQYF. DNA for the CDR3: TGTGCCAGCAGTTTAGGTAGCCAGGGCCGGACAGATACGCAGTATTTT.

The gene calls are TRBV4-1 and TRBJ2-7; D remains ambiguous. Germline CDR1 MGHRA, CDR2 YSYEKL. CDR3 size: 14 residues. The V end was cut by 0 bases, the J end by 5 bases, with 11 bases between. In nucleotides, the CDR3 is TGCGCCAGCAGCCAAGATTCAAGGACCGACGAGCAGTACTTC. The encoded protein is CASSQDSRTDEQYF.

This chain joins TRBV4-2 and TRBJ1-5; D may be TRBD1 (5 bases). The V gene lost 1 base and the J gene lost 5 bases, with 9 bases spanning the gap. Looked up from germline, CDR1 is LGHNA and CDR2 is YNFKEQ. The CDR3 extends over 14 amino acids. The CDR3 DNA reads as TGTGCCAGCAGCCAAGCCAAAGGGGATCAGCCCCAGCATTTT. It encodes CASSQAKGDQPQHF.

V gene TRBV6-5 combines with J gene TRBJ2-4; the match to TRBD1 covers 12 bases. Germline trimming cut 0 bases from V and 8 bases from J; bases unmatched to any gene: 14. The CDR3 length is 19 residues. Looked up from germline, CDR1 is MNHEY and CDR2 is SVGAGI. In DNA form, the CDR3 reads TGTGCCAGCAGTTACTCTGGGGGGACAGGGGGCCCCGGTTGGGACATTCAGTACTTC. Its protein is CASSYSGGTGGPGWDIQYF.

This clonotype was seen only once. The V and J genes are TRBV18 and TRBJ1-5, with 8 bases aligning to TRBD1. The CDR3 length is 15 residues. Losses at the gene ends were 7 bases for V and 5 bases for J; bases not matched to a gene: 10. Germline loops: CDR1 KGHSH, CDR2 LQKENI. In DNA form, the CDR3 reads TGTGCCAGCTGCCAGACAGGGGATGGCGATCAGCCCCAGCATTTT. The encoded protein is CASCQTGDGDQPQHF.

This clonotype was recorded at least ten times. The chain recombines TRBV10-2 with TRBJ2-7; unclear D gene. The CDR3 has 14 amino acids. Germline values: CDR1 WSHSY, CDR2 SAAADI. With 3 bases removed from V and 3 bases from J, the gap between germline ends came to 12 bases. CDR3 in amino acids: CASSDALSYYEQYF. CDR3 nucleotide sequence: TGCGCCAGCAGTGATGCCCTCTCCTACTACGAGCAGTACTTC.

The CDR3, as DNA: TGTGCCAGCAGCCAAGCGAGAAGCGGGGAGGAGACCCAGTACTTC. Residues: CASSQARSGEETQYF. The rearrangement uses TRBV3-1 and TRBJ2-5, with TRBD2 identical over 7 bases. Trimming at V came to 1 base and at J to 5 bases, leaving 7 bases not matched to a gene. The germline V gene has CDR1 LGHDT and CDR2 YNNKEL (reference sequence). The CDR3 sequence is 15 residues long.

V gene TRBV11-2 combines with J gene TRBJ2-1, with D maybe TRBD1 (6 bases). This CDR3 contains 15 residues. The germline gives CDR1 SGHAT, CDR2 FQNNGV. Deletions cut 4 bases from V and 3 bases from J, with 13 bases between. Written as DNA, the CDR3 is TGTGCCAGCAGCTCCTGGGGGCTAAACTACAATGAGCAGTTCTTC. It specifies CASSSWGLNYNEQFF.

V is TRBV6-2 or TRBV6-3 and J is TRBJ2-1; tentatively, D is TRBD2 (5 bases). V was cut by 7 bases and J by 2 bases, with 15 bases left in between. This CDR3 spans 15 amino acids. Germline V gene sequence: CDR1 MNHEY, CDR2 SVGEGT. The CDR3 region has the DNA TGTGCCAGCAAATCCACCCTCGGGGCCTACAATGAGCAGTTCTTC. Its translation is CASKSTLGAYNEQFF.

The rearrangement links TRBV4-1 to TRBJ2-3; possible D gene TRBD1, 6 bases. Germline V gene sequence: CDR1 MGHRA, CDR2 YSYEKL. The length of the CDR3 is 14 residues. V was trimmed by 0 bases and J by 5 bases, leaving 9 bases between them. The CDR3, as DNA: TGCGCCAGCAGCCAAGATAACAGGGAAGATACGCAGTATTTT. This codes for CASSQDNREDTQYF.

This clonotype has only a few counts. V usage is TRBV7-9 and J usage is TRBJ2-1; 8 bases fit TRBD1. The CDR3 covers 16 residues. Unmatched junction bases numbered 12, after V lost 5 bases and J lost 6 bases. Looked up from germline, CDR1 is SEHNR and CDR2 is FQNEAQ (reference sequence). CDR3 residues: CASSPTGRGRGNEQFF. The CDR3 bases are TGTGCCAGCAGCCCCACAGGCAGGGGGCGCGGCAATGAGCAGTTCTTC. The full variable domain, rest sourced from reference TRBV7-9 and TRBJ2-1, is DTGVSQNPRHKITKRGQNVTFRCDPISEHNRLYWYRQTLGQGPEFLTYFQNEAQLEKSRLLSDRFSAERPKGSFSTLEIQRTEQGDSAMYLCASSPTGRGRGNEQFFGPGTRLTVL.

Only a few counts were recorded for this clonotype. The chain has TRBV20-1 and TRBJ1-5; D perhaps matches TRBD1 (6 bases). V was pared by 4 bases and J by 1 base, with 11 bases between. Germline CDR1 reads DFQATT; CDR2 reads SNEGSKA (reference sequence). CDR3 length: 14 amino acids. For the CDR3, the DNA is TGCAGTGCTAAACAGGGCTCCAGCAATCAGCCCCAGCATTTT. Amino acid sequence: CSAKQGSSNQPQHF.

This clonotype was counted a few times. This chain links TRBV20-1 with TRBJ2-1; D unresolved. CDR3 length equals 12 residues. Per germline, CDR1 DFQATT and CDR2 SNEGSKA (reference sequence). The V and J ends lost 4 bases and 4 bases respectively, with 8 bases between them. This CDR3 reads CSAIVRYNEQFF. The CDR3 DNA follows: TGCAGTGCTATAGTCCGATACAATGAGCAGTTCTTC.

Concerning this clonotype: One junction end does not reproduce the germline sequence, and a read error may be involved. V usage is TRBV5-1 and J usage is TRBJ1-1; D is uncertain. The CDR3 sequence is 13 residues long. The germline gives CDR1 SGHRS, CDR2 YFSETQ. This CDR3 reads CASSLGSPTKAFF. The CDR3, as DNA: TGCGCCAGCAGCTTGGGCAGTCCCACTAAAGCTTTCTTT.

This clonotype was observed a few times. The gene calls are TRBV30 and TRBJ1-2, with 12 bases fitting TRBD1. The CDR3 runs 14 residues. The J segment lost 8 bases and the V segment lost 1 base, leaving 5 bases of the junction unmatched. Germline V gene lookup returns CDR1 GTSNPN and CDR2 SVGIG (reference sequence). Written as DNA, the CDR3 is TGTGCCTGGAGTGGGGGGACAGGGGGCATCGGCTACACCTTC. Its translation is CAWSGGTGGIGYTF.

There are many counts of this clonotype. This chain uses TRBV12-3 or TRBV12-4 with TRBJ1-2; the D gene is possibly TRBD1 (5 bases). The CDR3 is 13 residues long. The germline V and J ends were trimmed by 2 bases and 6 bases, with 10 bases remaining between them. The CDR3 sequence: CASSLSRDDGYTF. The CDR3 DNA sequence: TGTGCCAGCAGTTTAAGCAGGGATGATGGCTACACCTTC.

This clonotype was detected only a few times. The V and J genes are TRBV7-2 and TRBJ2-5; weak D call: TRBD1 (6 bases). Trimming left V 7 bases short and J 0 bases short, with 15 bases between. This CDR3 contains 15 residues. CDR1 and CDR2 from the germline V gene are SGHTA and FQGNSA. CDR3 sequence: CASTLGGGHQETQYF. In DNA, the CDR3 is TGTGCCAGCACCCTTGGTGGGGGCCACCAAGAGACCCAGTACTTC.

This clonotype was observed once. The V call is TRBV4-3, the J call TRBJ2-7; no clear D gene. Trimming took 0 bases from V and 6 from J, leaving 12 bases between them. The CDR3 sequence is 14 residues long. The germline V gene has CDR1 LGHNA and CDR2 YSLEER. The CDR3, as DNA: TGCGCCAGCAGCCAAGATCGGCTAGTCGGCGAGCAGTACTTC. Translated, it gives CASSQDRLVGEQYF.

CDR3 region: CKASGTDRNTIYF. The CDR3 DNA reads as TGCAAAGCGTCGGGGACAGACCGAAACACCATATATTTT. This sequence joins TRBV20-1 and TRBJ1-3; 7 bases match TRBD1. CDR3 size: 13 residues. In germline, CDR1 is DFQATT, CDR2 SNEGSKA (reference sequence).